This T cell receptor (beta chain) was identified in a study of T cells in tuberculosis. Findings and limits, study-wide: The TCR-beta difference was not significant; alpha differences partly reflected length. Selection depended on which cryopreserved specimens were available.

V lost 10 bases to trimming and J lost 8 bases; unmatched junction nucleotides: 7. CDR1 and CDR2 (germline): ENHRY, SYGVKD. The CDR3 has 13 amino acids. Using immunoSEQ multiplex PCR, the repertoire was profiled, and TCRdb retains in-frame clones only, with some absent. The profile covers some 40,000 clones, with roughly 95% appearing a single time and around 4.2% taken by the ten largest. Regarding time point: new active TB diagnosis, blood taken before or within 7 days of starting treatment. HIV-seronegative South African adults aged 18 years or older had newly diagnosed active tuberculosis. As for this clone: Its antigen is as yet unknown.

This chain connects TRBV10-3 to TRBJ1-6; 8 bases fit TRBD1. The sequence came from an adult with tuberculosis. Here the sequenced sample was PBMCs, taken at tuberculosis diagnosis. CDR3 DNA sequence: TGTGCCACCGTGGACAGGGACCATTCACCCCTCCACTTT. It specifies CATVDRDHSPLHF.